Presented here are 19 T cell receptor beta chains from one specimen sequenced in a study of OX40 agonist ivuxolimab in advanced cancers. Only in-frame clones appear in the TCRdb table, and some are missing; sequencing was by immunoSEQ multiplex PCR. The sample lists 70,000 to 90,000 clones, about nine tenths occurring once. The material sequenced was CD4+ or CD8+ T cells sorted from blood, taken in a trial of the OX40 agonist ivuxolimab. The receptors shown here come from an adult with an advanced solid tumor such as melanoma, head and neck, liver or kidney cancer.

This chain connects TRBV7-8 to TRBJ2-5; 7 nucleotides align to TRBD1. Unmatched junction bases numbered 3, after V lost 4 bases and J lost 1 base. Germline-derived CDR1 and CDR2 are SGHVS and FQNEAQ. CDR3 length equals 14 residues. CDR3 sequence: CASSSTGVQETQYF. CDR3 in DNA: TGTGCCAGCAGCTCAACAGGGGTCCAAGAGACCCAGTACTTC.

The chain uses TRBV11-2 and TRBJ2-2; TRBD1 matches at 7 bases. The CDR3 is made up of 12 amino acids. Trimming cost V 6 bases and J 8 bases; bases outside gene matches: 3. Germline V gene data show CDR1 as SGHAT and CDR2 as FQNNGV. CDR3 region: CASSTGVGELFF. CDR3 DNA: TGTGCCAGCAGTACAGGGGTTGGGGAGCTGTTTTTT. The full variable domain, with the rest looked up from reference TRBV11-2 and TRBJ2-2, is EAGVAQSPRYKIIEKRQSVAFWCNPISGHATLYWYQQILGQGPKLLIQFQNNGVVDDSQLPKDRFSAERLKGVDSTLKIQPAKLEDSAVYLCASSTGVGELFFGEGSRLTVL.

V is TRBV6-5 and J is TRBJ2-3; 8 bases align to TRBD2. Germline CDR1 reads MNHEY; CDR2 reads SVGAGI. Germline trimming cut 2 bases from V and 5 bases from J; bases unmatched to any gene: 6. This CDR3 comprises 15 residues. The CDR3 region has the DNA TGTGCCAGCAGTTACGACGGACTAGCCGGAGATACGCAGTATTTT. Translated, it gives CASSYDGLAGDTQYF.

The chain carries TRBV14 and TRBJ1-3; no clear D. Germline lookup yields CDR1 SGHDN and CDR2 FVKESK. Trimming took off 1 base at V and 5 bases at J, with 9 bases between the two ends. There are 14 residues in the CDR3. In DNA form, the CDR3 reads TGTGCCAGCAGCCAAGTTGGCCACCGAAACACCATATATTTT. Protein sequence: CASSQVGHRNTIYF.

The chain recombines TRBV28 with TRBJ1-2; 9 positions match TRBD1. This CDR3 region has 15 residues. Germline CDR1 MDHEN, CDR2 SYDVKM. Trimming at V came to 6 bases and at J to 8 bases, leaving 13 bases not matched to a gene. CDR3 sequence reads: CASSTTPGQGNGYTF. In DNA form, the CDR3 reads TGTGCCAGCAGCACTACTCCGGGACAGGGTAACGGCTACACCTTC.

The V gene is TRBV5-1, the J gene TRBJ2-3; 11 nucleotides match TRBD1. The CDR3 is made up of 15 amino acids. With 2 bases clipped from V and 5 bases from J, the junction kept 4 bases outside the gene matches. CDR1 SGHRS and CDR2 YFSETQ come from the germline V gene. The chain's CDR3 is CASSLGQGAIDTQYF. The CDR3 DNA reads as TGCGCCAGCAGCTTAGGACAGGGGGCAATAGATACGCAGTATTTT.

This clone was seen just once. The chain has TRBV7-2 and TRBJ2-2; either TRBD1 or TRBD2 may fit D (5 bases each). CDR1 is SGHTA, CDR2 FQGNSA, per germline. The V gene lost 5 bases and the J gene lost 5 bases, with 9 bases spanning the gap. The CDR3 spans 13 residues. The CDR3 here is CASSKGRTGELFF. CDR3 DNA sequence: TGTGCCAGCAGCAAGGGACGGACCGGGGAGCTGTTTTTT.

CDR3 sequence reads: CASSPRMGGEQYF. The CDR3, as DNA: TGTGCCAGCAGCCCGAGAATGGGGGGGGAGCAGTACTTC. The rearrangement uses TRBV7-2 and TRBJ2-7, with TRBD2 identical over 7 bases. Germline V gene sequence: CDR1 SGHTA, CDR2 FQGNSA. V lost 5 bases to trimming and J lost 7 bases; unmatched junction nucleotides: 8. This CDR3 has 13 amino acids.

Points on this clone: The junction shows a germline mismatch at one end, possibly a read error. The CDR3 protein is CASSPQAPRAKEKLFF. CDR3 in DNA: TGTGCCAGCTCACCACAAGCGCCCAGGGCTAAAGAAAAACTGTTTTTT. This sequence joins TRBV18 and TRBJ1-4; weak D call: TRBD1 (5 bases). Germline V gives CDR1 KGHSH, CDR2 LQKENI. The CDR3 covers 16 residues.

The chain joins TRBV7-2 to TRBJ1-1; no clear D. The CDR3 runs 14 residues. Germline values: CDR1 SGHTA, CDR2 FQGNSA. Trimming took 4 bases from V and 1 from J, leaving 10 bases between them. CDR3 sequence reads: CASSYVGRNTEAFF. DNA for the CDR3: TGTGCCAGCAGCTACGTCGGGAGGAACACTGAAGCTTTCTTT. The full variable domain, rest sourced from reference TRBV7-2 and TRBJ1-1, is GAGVSQSPSNKVTEKGKDVELRCDPISGHTALYWYRQSLGQGLEFLIYFQGNSAPDKSGLPSDRFSAERTGGSVSTLTIQRTQQEDSAVYLCASSYVGRNTEAFFGQGTRLTVV.

V gene TRBV27 combines with J gene TRBJ2-7, with a weak D call TRBD1 (5 bases). Trimming stripped 8 bases from V and 1 base from J, with 15 bases between. CDR1 is MNHEY, CDR2 SMNVEV, per germline (reference sequence). The CDR3 is 14 residues long. CDR3 in DNA: TGTGCCAGCGGCCCCCAAAGACAGTCCTACGAGCAGTACTTC. Translation gives CASGPQRQSYEQYF.

The gene calls are TRBV5-1 and TRBJ2-2, with TRBD2 matching 8 bases. This CDR3 region has 17 residues. V gave up 3 bases and J gave up 7 bases; unmatched junction bases: 14. Per the germline V gene, CDR1 is SGHRS and CDR2 is YFSETQ. Here the CDR3 DNA reads TGCGCCAGCAGCTCGACCTCGGGGGCTAGCGGGTTCGGGGAGCTGTTTTTT. Translating gives CASSSTSGASGFGELFF.

The V gene is TRBV19, the J gene TRBJ2-3; 11 bases agree with TRBD2. Germline lookup yields CDR1 LNHDA and CDR2 SQIVND (reference sequence). The junction had 10 bases not matched to a gene; V was cut back by 8 bases and J by 0 bases. The CDR3 runs 17 residues. CDR3 DNA sequence: TGTGCCAGTGTCGACAGGACTAGCGGGTCCAGCACAGATACGCAGTATTTT. Translating gives CASVDRTSGSSTDTQYF.

The CDR3 protein is CASKSPGNYGYTF. The CDR3 nucleotides are TGTGCCAGTAAGTCCCCGGGCAACTATGGCTACACCTTC. The V and J genes are TRBV19 and TRBJ1-2; D is unclear. The V end was cut by 7 bases, the J end by 2 bases, with 11 bases between. Germline V gives CDR1 LNHDA, CDR2 SQIVND (reference sequence). The CDR3 length is 13 residues. The variable domain in full, completed from reference TRBV19 and TRBJ1-2, reads DGGITQSPKYLFRKEGQNVTLSCEQNLNHDAMYWYRQDPGQGLRLIYYSQIVNDFQKGDIAEGYSVSREKKESFPLTVTSAQKNPTAFYLCASKSPGNYGYTFGSGTRLTVV.

The chain uses TRBV5-1 and TRBJ2-3; possibly TRBD2 for D (8 bases). Trimming took 4 bases from V and 4 from J, leaving 16 bases between them. The germline V gene encodes CDR1 SGHRS and CDR2 YFSETQ. The CDR3 loop spans 15 amino acids. CDR3 protein: CASSMGTAGADTQYF. CDR3 in DNA: TGCGCCAGCAGCATGGGGACAGCGGGGGCAGATACGCAGTATTTT.

This rearrangement joins TRBV18 to TRBJ2-2; D is undetermined. In germline, CDR1 is KGHSH, CDR2 LQKENI. CDR3 length: 13 residues. With 3 bases removed from V and 6 bases from J, the gap between germline ends came to 8 bases. The CDR3 sequence is CASSPQVSGELFF. CDR3 DNA sequence: TGTGCCAGCTCACCGCAGGTCTCCGGGGAGCTGTTTTTT.

The chain recombines TRBV19 with TRBJ1-1; D not certain. CDR1 is LNHDA, CDR2 SQIVND, per germline (reference sequence). CDR3 length: 14 residues. V lost 3 bases and J 4 bases, leaving 12 bases between the germline ends. The chain's CDR3 is CASSIHYTSTEAFF. The CDR3 DNA reads TGTGCCAGTAGTATCCACTACACATCCACTGAAGCTTTCTTT.

The chain couples TRBV6-5 to TRBJ2-5, with D unclear. Germline lookup yields CDR1 MNHEY and CDR2 SVGAGI. This CDR3 spans 14 amino acids. V gave up 6 bases and J gave up 5 bases, with 16 bases separating them. The CDR3 DNA sequence: TGTGCCAGCAGCCCGAAATGGGCTCGGGAGACCCAGTACTTC. This codes for CASSPKWARETQYF.

This clone was seen only a few times. The chain employs TRBV29-1 and TRBJ1-2; D possibly corresponds to TRBD1 (6 bases). V was pared by 2 bases and J by 1 base, with 11 bases between. The CDR3 is 14 residues long. CDR1 is SQVTM, CDR2 ANQGSEA, per germline. The CDR3 loop reads CSVELQGVNYGYTF. The CDR3 DNA follows: TGCAGCGTTGAACTACAGGGCGTTAACTATGGCTACACCTTC.